A single sample is the source of the 10 T cell receptor beta chains below, sequenced in a study of T cell repertoires in ileal Crohn's disease. TCRdb keeps only in-frame clones here, not all; method: immunoSEQ multiplex PCR. The table lists 15,000 to 20,000 clones, 85% to 95% of them singletons. Material: ileal tissue. The receptor set was obtained from an adult with Crohn's disease.

The chain carries TRBV7-2 and TRBJ1-6, with D possibly being TRBD1 (5 bases). The CDR3 is made up of 17 amino acids. Germline loops: CDR1 SGHTA, CDR2 FQGNSA. V was trimmed by 1 base and J by 7 bases, leaving 17 bases between them. CDR3 in amino acids: CASSLVGYQGGNSPLHF. The CDR3 DNA is TGTGCCAGCAGCTTAGTTGGGTACCAGGGAGGGAATTCACCCCTCCACTTT. Full variable domain (outside the CDR3, taken from reference TRBV7-2 and TRBJ1-6): GAGVSQSPSNKVTEKGKDVELRCDPISGHTALYWYRQSLGQGLEFLIYFQGNSAPDKSGLPSDRFSAERTGGSVSTLTIQRTQQEDSAVYLCASSLVGYQGGNSPLHFGNGTRLTVT.

J is TRBJ2-5 and V is TRBV10-3; TRBD1 matches at 7 bases. This CDR3 is built from 14 residues. Germline V gene lookup returns CDR1 ENHRY and CDR2 SYGVKD. Losses at the gene ends were 6 bases for V and 5 bases for J; bases not matched to a gene: 9. CDR3 sequence (DNA): TGTGCCATCAGCCCAAGTGAGACAGGGGAGACCCAGTACTTC. Translating gives CAISPSETGETQYF.

The gene calls are TRBV5-6 and TRBJ2-7; possibly TRBD1 for D (6 bases). V lost 5 bases to trimming and J lost 3 bases, with 15 bases between them. Germline lookup yields CDR1 SGHDT and CDR2 YYEEEE. This CDR3 contains 14 residues. CDR3 bases: TGTGCCAGCAGTTTCATCAGGGGTGACTACGAGCAGTACTTC. Its protein is CASSFIRGDYEQYF.

This clone was counted once. The chain has TRBV10-3 and TRBJ2-2; 8 bases line up with TRBD2. The CDR3 consists of 14 residues. Trimming removed 10 bases from V and 3 bases from J; junction bases left unmatched: 7. The germline V gene has CDR1 ENHRY and CDR2 SYGVKD. CDR3 sequence (DNA): TGTGCCAGTTATCCAGCGGGGGACACCGGGGAGCTGTTTTTT. It yields the protein CASYPAGDTGELFF.

In its sample, this clone was seen once. The rearrangement uses TRBV4-3 and TRBJ2-2; D might be TRBD2 (7 bases). The CDR3 is 15 amino acids. Trimming took off 0 bases at V and 7 bases at J, with 12 bases between the two ends. Germline V CDR1 and CDR2: LGHNA, YSLEER. CDR3 residues: CASSQEGGVSGELFF. The CDR3 DNA reads as TGCGCCAGCAGCCAAGAAGGGGGGGTGAGCGGGGAGCTGTTTTTT.

This clone was seen more than once but under ten times. The rearrangement links TRBV14 to TRBJ2-7; 8 bases are shared with TRBD2. This CDR3 contains 16 residues. The trim removed 1 base at V and 3 bases at J, leaving 8 bases unmatched. Germline assignment: CDR1 SGHDN and CDR2 FVKESK. DNA of the CDR3: TGTGCCAGCAGCCAAGCCGGGGGGGGGCCGCTCTACGAGCAGTACTTC. Encoded protein: CASSQAGGGPLYEQYF.

The rearrangement uses TRBV11-2 and TRBJ2-2, with 10 bases fitting TRBD2. The trim removed 6 bases at V and 6 bases at J, leaving 7 bases unmatched. CDR3 length: 15 amino acids. Germline CDR1 reads SGHAT; CDR2 reads FQNNGV. CDR3 DNA: TGTGCCAGCAGGACCGGGACTAGCGTACCCGGGGAGCTGTTTTTT. Its protein product is CASRTGTSVPGELFF.

The J gene is TRBJ2-5, the V gene TRBV7-2, with 9 bases matching TRBD1. Unmatched junction bases numbered 9, after V lost 5 bases and J lost 5 bases. Germline loops: CDR1 SGHTA, CDR2 FQGNSA. The CDR3 runs to 15 residues. The CDR3 loop reads CASSRDRGAEETQYF. As DNA, the CDR3 is TGTGCCAGCAGCCGCGACAGGGGGGCGGAGGAGACCCAGTACTTC.

This chain uses TRBV10-3 with TRBJ1-6, with 9 bases that match TRBD1. The trim removed 5 bases at V and 5 bases at J, leaving 4 bases unmatched. The CDR3 covers 15 residues. Germline V gene data show CDR1 as ENHRY and CDR2 as SYGVKD. The CDR3 nucleotides read TGTGCCATCAGTCTGGGACAGGGCGATAATTCACCCCTCCACTTT. Amino acid sequence: CAISLGQGDNSPLHF.

This chain joins TRBV2 and TRBJ2-1; no reliable D call. Germline-derived CDR1 and CDR2 are SNHLY and FYNNEI. The CDR3 extends over 15 amino acids. V lost 5 bases and J lost 0, with 11 bases in between. CDR3 sequence (DNA): TGTGCCAGCAGTCTCCAGGCCCGCTCCTACAATGAGCAGTTCTTC. It codes for CASSLQARSYNEQFF.